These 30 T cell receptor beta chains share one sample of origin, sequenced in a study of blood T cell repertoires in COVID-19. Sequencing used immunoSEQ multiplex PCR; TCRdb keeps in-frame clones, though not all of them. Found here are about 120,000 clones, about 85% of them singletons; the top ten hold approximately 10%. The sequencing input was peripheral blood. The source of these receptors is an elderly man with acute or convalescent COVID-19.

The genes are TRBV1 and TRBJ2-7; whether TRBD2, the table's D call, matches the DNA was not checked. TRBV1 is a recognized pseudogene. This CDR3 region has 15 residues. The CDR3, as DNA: TGCACCAGCAGCCAAGCAACTAGCGGGGCGTACGAGCAGTACTTC. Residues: CTSSQATSGAYEQYF.

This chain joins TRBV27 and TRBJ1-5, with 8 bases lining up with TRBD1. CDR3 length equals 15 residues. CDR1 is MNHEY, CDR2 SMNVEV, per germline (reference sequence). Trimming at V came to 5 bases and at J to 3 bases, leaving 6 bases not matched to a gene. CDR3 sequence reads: CASSPGTGYNQPQHF. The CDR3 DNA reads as TGTGCCAGCAGTCCCGGGACAGGATACAATCAGCCCCAGCATTTT.

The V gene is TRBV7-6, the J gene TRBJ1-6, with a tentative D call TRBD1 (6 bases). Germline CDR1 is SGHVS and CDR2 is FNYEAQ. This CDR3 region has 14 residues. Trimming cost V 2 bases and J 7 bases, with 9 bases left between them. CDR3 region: CASSLRTDNSPLHF. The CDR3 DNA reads TGTGCCAGCAGCTTACGGACAGACAATTCACCCCTCCACTTT.

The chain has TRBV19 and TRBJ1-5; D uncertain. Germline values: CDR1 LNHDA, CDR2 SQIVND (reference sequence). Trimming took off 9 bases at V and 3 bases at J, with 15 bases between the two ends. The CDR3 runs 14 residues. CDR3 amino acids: CARPLLLLNQPQHF. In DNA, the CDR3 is TGTGCCAGGCCTCTCCTCCTACTCAATCAGCCCCAGCATTTT.

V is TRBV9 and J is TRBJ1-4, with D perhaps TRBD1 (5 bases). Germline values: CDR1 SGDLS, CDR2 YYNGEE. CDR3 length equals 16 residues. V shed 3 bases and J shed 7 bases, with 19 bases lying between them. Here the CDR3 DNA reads TGTGCCAGCAGCGAGGGCCCCGGGGGACGGAGTGAAAAACTGTTTTTT. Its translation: CASSEGPGGRSEKLFF.

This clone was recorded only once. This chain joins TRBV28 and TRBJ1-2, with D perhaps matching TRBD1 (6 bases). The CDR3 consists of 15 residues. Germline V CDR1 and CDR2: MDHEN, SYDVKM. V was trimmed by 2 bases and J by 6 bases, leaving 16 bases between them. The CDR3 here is CASSLRNIRGHGYTF. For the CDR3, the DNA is TGTGCCAGCAGTTTACGAAACATCAGGGGACATGGCTACACCTTC.

The CDR3: CASSSTGTGQQETQYF. Here the CDR3 DNA reads TGTGCCAGTAGTTCGACCGGGACAGGTCAGCAAGAGACCCAGTACTTC. The rearrangement joins TRBV19 to TRBJ2-5, with 8 bases aligning to TRBD1. V trimming: 5 bases; J trimming: 2 bases; junction bases outside the gene matches: 10. Per germline, CDR1 LNHDA and CDR2 SQIVND (reference sequence). The CDR3 runs 16 residues.

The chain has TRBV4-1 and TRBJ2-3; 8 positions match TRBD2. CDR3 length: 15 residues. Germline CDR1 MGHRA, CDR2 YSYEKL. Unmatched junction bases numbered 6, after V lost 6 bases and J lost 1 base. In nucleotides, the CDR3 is TGCGCCAGCAGGATGGGTAGCGGGGGCACAGATACGCAGTATTTT. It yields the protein CASRMGSGGTDTQYF.

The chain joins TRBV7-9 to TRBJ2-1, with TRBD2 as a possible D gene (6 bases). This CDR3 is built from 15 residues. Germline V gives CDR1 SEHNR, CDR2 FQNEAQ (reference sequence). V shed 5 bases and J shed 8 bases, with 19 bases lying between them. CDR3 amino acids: CASSPAGLSSDEQFF. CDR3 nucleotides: TGTGCCAGCAGCCCGGCGGGACTCTCTTCTGATGAGCAGTTCTTC.

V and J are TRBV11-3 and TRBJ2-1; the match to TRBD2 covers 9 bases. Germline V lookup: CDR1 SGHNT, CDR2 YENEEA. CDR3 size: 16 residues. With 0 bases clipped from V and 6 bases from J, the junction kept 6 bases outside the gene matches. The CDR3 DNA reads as TGTGCCAGCAGCTTAGATTATGCGGGAGGGGCCAATGAGCAGTTCTTC. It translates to CASSLDYAGGANEQFF.

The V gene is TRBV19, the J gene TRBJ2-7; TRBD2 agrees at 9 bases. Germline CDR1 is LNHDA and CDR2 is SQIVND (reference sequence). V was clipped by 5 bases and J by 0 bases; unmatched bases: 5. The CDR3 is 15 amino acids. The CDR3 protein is CASSSTSGSSYEQYF. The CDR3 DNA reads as TGTGCCAGTAGTTCGACTAGCGGAAGCTCCTACGAGCAGTACTTC.

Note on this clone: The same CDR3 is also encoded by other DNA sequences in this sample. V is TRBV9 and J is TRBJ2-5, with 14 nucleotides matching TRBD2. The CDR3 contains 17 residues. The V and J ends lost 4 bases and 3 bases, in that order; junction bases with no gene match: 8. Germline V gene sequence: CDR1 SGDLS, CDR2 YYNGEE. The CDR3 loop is CASSPHPGLAGEETQYF. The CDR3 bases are TGTGCCAGCAGCCCGCACCCGGGACTAGCGGGAGAAGAGACCCAGTACTTC. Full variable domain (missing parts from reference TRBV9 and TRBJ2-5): DSGVTQTPKHLITATGQRVTLRCSPRSGDLSVYWYQQSLDQGLQFLIQYYNGEERAKGNILERFSAQQFPDLHSELNLSSLELGDSALYFCASSPHPGLAGEETQYFGPGTRLLVL.

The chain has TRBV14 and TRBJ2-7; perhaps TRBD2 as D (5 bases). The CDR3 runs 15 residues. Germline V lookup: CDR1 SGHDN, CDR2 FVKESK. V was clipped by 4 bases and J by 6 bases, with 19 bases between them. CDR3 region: CASSPGLGENGEQYF. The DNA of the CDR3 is TGTGCCAGCAGCCCAGGTCTCGGGGAAAATGGCGAGCAGTACTTC. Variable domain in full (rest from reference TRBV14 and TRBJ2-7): EAGVTQFPSHSVIEKGQTVTLRCDPISGHDNLYWYRRVMGKEIKFLLHFVKESKQDESGMPNNRFLAERTGGTYSTLKVQPAELEDSGVYFCASSPGLGENGEQYFGPGTRLTVT.

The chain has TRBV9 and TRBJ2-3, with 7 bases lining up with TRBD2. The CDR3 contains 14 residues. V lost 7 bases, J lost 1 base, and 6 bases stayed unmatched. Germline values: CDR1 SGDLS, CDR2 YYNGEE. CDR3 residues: CASGELAGTDTQYF. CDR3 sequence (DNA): TGTGCCAGCGGGGAGCTAGCGGGCACAGATACGCAGTATTTT. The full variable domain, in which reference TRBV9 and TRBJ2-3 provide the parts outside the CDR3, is DSGVTQTPKHLITATGQRVTLRCSPRSGDLSVYWYQQSLDQGLQFLIQYYNGEERAKGNILERFSAQQFPDLHSELNLSSLELGDSALYFCASGELAGTDTQYFGPGTRLTVL.

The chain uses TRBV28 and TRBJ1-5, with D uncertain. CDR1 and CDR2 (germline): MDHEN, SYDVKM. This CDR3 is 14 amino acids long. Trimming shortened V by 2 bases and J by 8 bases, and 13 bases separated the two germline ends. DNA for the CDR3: TGTGCCAGCAGTTTACCCCGGGGTTCGGAGCCCCAGCATTTT. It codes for CASSLPRGSEPQHF. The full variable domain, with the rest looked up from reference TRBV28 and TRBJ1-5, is DVKVTQSSRYLVKRTGEKVFLECVQDMDHENMFWYRQDPGLGLRLIYFSYDVKMKEKGDIPEGYSVSREKKERFSLILESASTNQTSMYLCASSLPRGSEPQHFGDGTRLSIL.

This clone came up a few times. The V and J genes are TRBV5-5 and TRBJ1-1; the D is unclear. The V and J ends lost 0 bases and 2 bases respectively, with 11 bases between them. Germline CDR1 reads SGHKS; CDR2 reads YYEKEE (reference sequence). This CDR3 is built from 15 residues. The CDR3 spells CASSLGGGINTEAFF. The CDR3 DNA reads TGTGCCAGCAGCTTGGGAGGAGGGATTAACACTGAAGCTTTCTTT. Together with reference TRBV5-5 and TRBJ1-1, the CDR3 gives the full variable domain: DAGVTQSPTHLIKTRGQQVTLRCSPISGHKSVSWYQQVLGQGPQFIFQYYEKEERGRGNFPDRFSARQFPNYSSELNVNALLLGDSALYLCASSLGGGINTEAFFGQGTRLTVV.

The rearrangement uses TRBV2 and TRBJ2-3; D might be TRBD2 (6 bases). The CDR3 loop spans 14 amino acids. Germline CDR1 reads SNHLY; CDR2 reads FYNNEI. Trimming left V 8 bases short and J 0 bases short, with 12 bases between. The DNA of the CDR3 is TGTGCCAGCCGGTGGAGGGCGAGCACAGATACGCAGTATTTT. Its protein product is CASRWRASTDTQYF.

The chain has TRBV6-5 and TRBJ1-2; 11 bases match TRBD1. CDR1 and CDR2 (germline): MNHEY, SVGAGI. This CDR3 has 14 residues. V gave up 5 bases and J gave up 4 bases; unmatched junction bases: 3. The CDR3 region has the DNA TGTGCCAGCAGTACGGACAGGGGGCTCTATGGCTACACCTTC. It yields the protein CASSTDRGLYGYTF.

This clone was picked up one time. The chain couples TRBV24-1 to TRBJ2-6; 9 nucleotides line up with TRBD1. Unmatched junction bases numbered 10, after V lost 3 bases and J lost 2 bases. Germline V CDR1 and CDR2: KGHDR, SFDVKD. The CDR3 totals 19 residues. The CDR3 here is CATSDGGGQGSAGANVLTF. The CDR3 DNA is TGTGCCACCAGTGATGGCGGGGGACAGGGAAGTGCTGGGGCCAACGTCCTGACTTTC.

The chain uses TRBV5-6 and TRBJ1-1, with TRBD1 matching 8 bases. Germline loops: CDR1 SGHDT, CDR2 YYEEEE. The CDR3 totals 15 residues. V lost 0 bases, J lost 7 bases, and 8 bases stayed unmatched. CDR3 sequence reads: CASSLDWAGGGEAFF. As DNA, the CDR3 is TGTGCCAGCAGCTTGGATTGGGCAGGGGGCGGTGAAGCTTTCTTT.

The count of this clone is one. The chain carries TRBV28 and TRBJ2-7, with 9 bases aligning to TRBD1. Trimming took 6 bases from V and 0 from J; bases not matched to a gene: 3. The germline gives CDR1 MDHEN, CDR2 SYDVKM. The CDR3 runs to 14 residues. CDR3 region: CASRTGGSSYEQYF. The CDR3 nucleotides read TGTGCCAGCAGGACAGGGGGGAGCTCCTACGAGCAGTACTTC.

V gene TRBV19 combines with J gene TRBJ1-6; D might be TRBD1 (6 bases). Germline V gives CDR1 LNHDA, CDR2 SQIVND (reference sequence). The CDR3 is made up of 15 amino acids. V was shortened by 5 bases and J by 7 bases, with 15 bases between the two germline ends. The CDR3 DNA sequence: TGTGCCAGTAGTTCAAAGACAGGTTGGAATTCACCCCTCCACTTT. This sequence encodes CASSSKTGWNSPLHF.

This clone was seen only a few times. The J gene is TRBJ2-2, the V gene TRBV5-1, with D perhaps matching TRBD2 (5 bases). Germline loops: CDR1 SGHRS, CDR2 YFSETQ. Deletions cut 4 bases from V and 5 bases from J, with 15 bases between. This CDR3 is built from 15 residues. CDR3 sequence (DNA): TGCGCCAGCAGCCCGGCGGCGGGCGCGACCGGGGAGCTGTTTTTT. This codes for CASSPAAGATGELFF.

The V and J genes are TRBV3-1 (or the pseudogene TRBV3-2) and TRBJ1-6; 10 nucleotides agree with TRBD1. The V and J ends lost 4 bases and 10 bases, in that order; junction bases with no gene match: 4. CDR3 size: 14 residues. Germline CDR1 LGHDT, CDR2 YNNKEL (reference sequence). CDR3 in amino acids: CASSRQGAESPLHF. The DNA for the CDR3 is TGTGCCAGCAGCCGACAGGGGGCTGAATCACCCCTCCACTTT.

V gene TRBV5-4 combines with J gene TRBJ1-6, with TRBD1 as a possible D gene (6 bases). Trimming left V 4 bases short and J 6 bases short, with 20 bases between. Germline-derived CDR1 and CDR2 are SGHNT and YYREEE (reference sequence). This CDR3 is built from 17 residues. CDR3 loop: CASSPLGGGVSNSPLHF. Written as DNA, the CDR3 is TGTGCCAGCAGCCCATTAGGGGGTGGGGTTAGTAATTCACCCCTCCACTTT.

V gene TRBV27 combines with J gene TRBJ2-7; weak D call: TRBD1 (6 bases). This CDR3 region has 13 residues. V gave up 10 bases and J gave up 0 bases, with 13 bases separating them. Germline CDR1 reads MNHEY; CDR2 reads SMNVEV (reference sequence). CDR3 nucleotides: TGTGCCACCGCAGGACAGAACTCCTACGAGCAGTACTTC. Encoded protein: CATAGQNSYEQYF.

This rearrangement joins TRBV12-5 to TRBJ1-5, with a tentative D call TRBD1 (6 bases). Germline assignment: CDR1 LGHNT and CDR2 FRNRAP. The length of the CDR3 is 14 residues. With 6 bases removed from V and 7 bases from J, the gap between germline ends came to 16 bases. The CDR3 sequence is CASGRGTSEQPQHF. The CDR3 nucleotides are TGTGCTAGTGGACGAGGGACATCGGAGCAGCCCCAGCATTTT.

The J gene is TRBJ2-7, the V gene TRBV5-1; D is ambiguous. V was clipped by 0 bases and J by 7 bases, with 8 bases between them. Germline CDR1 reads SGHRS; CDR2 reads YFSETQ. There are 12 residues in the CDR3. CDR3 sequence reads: CASSLDLREQYF. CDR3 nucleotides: TGCGCCAGCAGCTTGGACCTACGGGAGCAGTACTTC.

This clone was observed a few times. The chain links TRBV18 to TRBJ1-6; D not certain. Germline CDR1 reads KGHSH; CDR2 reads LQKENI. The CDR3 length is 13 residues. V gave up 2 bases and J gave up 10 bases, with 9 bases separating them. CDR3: CASSPSTGSPLHF. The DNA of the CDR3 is TGTGCCAGCTCACCATCGACTGGATCACCCCTCCACTTT.

CDR3 nucleotide sequence: TGTGCCAGCAGCCAAGTGGGACTATCTGAAGCTTTCTTT. It is translated as CASSQVGLSEAFF. The chain carries TRBV3-1 (or the pseudogene TRBV3-2) and TRBJ1-1, with a weak D call TRBD1 (5 bases). The CDR3 covers 13 residues. Deletions cut 1 base from V and 6 bases from J, with 9 bases between. The V gene's germline CDR1 is LGHDT and CDR2 YNNKEL (reference sequence).